The TCR beta chain under discussion was sequenced for a study of shared clonotypes between healthy human individuals. The study, taken as a whole, reports: When naive CD4 clonotypes were compared across four donors, roughly 4.9% were shared.

This clone was detected only once. Its antigen is unknown. Here immunoSEQ multiplex PCR was the method, and the copy in TCRdb shows in-frame clones only, minus some. The table shows over a million clones, with just under 99% occurring only once. There are 15 residues in the CDR3. Per the germline V gene, CDR1 is SGDLS and CDR2 is YYNGEE. V lost 6 bases, J lost 4 bases, and 17 bases lay in between. The receptor's source is a man between 25 and 39 years old in good health. The source material was naive CD4+ T cells sorted from blood. Stated subset: CD45RA+ positively selected. The V and J genes are TRBV9 and TRBJ2-1; maybe TRBD1 (5 bases). The CDR3 nucleotides are TGTGCCAGCACCTCAGGGTCCCTACAATACAATGAGCAGTTCTTC. Its translation is CASTSGSLQYNEQFF.